This entry lists 22 T cell receptor beta chains sequenced from one sample in a study of blood T cell repertoires in COVID-19 (dated by TCRdb to between 2020 and 2021). Library preparation used the immunoSEQ multiplex PCR assay. The source is immuneACCESS, and TCRdb retained only in-frame sequences with V and J called. Part of the clones is not carried over; for the studies checked, unresolved V genes explain less than half of this, and the remainder is unexplained. The sample records hundreds of thousands of clones, approximately 86% of which are singletons. The top ten hold about 1.7% of the sample. Source material: peripheral blood. These receptors originate from a woman aged 55 to 70 who had recovered from COVID-19.

V usage is TRBV25-1 and J usage is TRBJ1-1; D not resolved. CDR1 MGHDK and CDR2 SYGVNS come from the germline V gene. The length of the CDR3 is 14 residues. The V gene lost 3 bases and the J gene lost 1 base, with 9 bases spanning the gap. The CDR3 bases are TGTGCCAGCAGTGACCGGGGTTCGAACACTGAAGCTTTCTTT. Its translation: CASSDRGSNTEAFF.

J is TRBJ1-1 and V is TRBV4-2; D is undetermined. The germline V gene encodes CDR1 LGHNA and CDR2 YNFKEQ. V lost 0 bases and J lost 5, with 7 bases in between. CDR3 length: 13 amino acids. CDR3 in amino acids: CASSQDPGTEAFF. In DNA, the CDR3 is TGTGCCAGCAGCCAAGACCCCGGGACTGAAGCTTTCTTT.

V usage is TRBV3-1 (or the pseudogene TRBV3-2) and J usage is TRBJ2-7; D possibly corresponds to TRBD1 (5 bases). The V gene's germline CDR1 is LGHDT and CDR2 YNNKEL (reference sequence). The ends were cut back, 1 base at V and 6 bases at J, with 13 bases in the middle. The CDR3 has 14 amino acids. The CDR3 DNA is TGTGCCAGCAGCCAAGGGATTCGGCAGGGCGAGCAGTACTTC. Amino acid sequence: CASSQGIRQGEQYF.

The J gene is TRBJ1-5, the V gene TRBV5-5, with 7 bases that match TRBD1. This CDR3 region has 16 residues. In germline, CDR1 is SGHKS, CDR2 YYEKEE (reference sequence). The V gene end was trimmed by 4 bases and the J gene end by 5 bases; junction bases not matched to a gene: 12. CDR3 sequence (DNA): TGTGCCAGCAGCCGACAGGGAACTCAGTCCCATCAGCCCCAGCATTTT. This encodes CASSRQGTQSHQPQHF. The complete variable domain, with remaining parts taken from reference TRBV5-5 and TRBJ1-5, reads DAGVTQSPTHLIKTRGQQVTLRCSPISGHKSVSWYQQVLGQGPQFIFQYYEKEERGRGNFPDRFSARQFPNYSSELNVNALLLGDSALYLCASSRQGTQSHQPQHFGDGTRLSIL.

This rearrangement joins TRBV11-1 to TRBJ2-3; 7 positions agree with TRBD1. Germline CDR1 SGHAT, CDR2 FQDESV (reference sequence). The CDR3 runs 16 residues. J gave up 4 bases and V 1 base, and 8 bases lay outside the gene matches. CDR3: CASSLGDSRDSDTQYF. As DNA, the CDR3 is TGTGCCAGCAGCTTAGGGGACAGTCGAGACTCAGATACGCAGTATTTT.

In the case of this clone: The sample holds other DNA sequences that translate to the same CDR3. This rearrangement joins TRBV9 to TRBJ2-7, with 7 bases identical to TRBD2. Germline CDR1 reads SGDLS; CDR2 reads YYNGEE. Trimming cost V 0 bases and J 3 bases; bases outside gene matches: 6. The CDR3 sequence is 15 residues long. CDR3 loop: CASSVAGGGGYEQYF. CDR3 DNA: TGTGCCAGCAGCGTAGCTGGCGGGGGAGGCTACGAGCAGTACTTC.

This clone was observed a single time. The V call is TRBV4-2, the J call TRBJ1-2; unclear D gene. Germline values: CDR1 LGHNA, CDR2 YNFKEQ. There are 16 residues in the CDR3. V shed 1 base and J shed 0 bases, with 12 bases lying between them. CDR3 sequence (DNA): TGTGCCAGCAGCCAAGGAGGGCAGCGCTCTAACTATGGCTACACCTTC. Translation gives CASSQGGQRSNYGYTF.

CDR3 DNA sequence: TGCGCCAGCAGCATCCGGACTAGCGGGGGGTTGACAGATACGCAGTATTTT. Protein: CASSIRTSGGLTDTQYF. This chain uses TRBV4-1 with TRBJ2-3, with TRBD2 matching over 14 bases. After removal of 5 bases from V and 3 bases from J, the junction contained 7 bases not matched to a gene. The CDR3 is 17 amino acids. Germline assignment: CDR1 MGHRA and CDR2 YSYEKL.

The chain employs TRBV5-1 and TRBJ1-6; 9 positions agree with TRBD1. This CDR3 is 17 amino acids long. Germline assignment: CDR1 SGHRS and CDR2 YFSETQ. The trim removed 4 bases at V and 0 bases at J, leaving 5 bases unmatched. The CDR3 spells CASSTGQGFSYNSPLHF. The CDR3 nucleotides are TGCGCCAGCAGCACGGGACAGGGCTTCTCCTATAATTCACCCCTCCACTTT.

The chain joins TRBV28 to TRBJ1-5; 10 nucleotides line up with TRBD1. The length of the CDR3 is 17 residues. Losses at the gene ends were 2 bases for V and 2 bases for J; bases not matched to a gene: 6. Germline-derived CDR1 and CDR2 are MDHEN and SYDVKM. Here the CDR3 DNA reads TGTGCCAGCAGTTTACCGCCGGGACAGGGGCGCAATCAGCCCCAGCATTTT. Translating it yields CASSLPPGQGRNQPQHF.

This chain connects TRBV5-6 to TRBJ1-2, with 8 bases that match TRBD1. Germline V lookup: CDR1 SGHDT, CDR2 YYEEEE. CDR3 length equals 14 residues. The V and J ends lost 4 bases and 3 bases, in that order; junction bases with no gene match: 5. CDR3 loop: CASSGGQGHYGYTF. The CDR3 nucleotides read TGTGCCAGCAGCGGCGGACAGGGCCACTATGGCTACACCTTC.

Only one count was recorded for this clone. The J gene is TRBJ2-3, the V gene TRBV13, with D possibly matching TRBD1 (5 bases). This CDR3 has 16 residues. V lost 8 bases and J 0 bases, leaving 18 bases between the germline ends. The V gene's germline CDR1 is PRHDT and CDR2 FYEKMQ (reference sequence). CDR3 DNA sequence: TGTGCCAGCTCCTCGTGGGGCGACTCTAGCACAGATACGCAGTATTTT. This sequence encodes CASSSWGDSSTDTQYF.

The chain recombines TRBV28 with TRBJ1-2, with TRBD1 as a possible D gene (6 bases). This CDR3 is 16 amino acids long. V gave up 10 bases and J gave up 5 bases, with 26 bases separating them. CDR1 MDHEN and CDR2 SYDVKM come from the germline V gene. CDR3 nucleotide sequence: TGTGCCACCATAAAGGGGGGGTGGTTTGAGTTATATGGCTACACCTTC. This sequence encodes CATIKGGWFELYGYTF.

The chain carries TRBV7-8 and TRBJ2-7; maybe TRBD1 (5 bases). Deletions cut 6 bases from V and 3 bases from J, with 12 bases between. Germline lookup yields CDR1 SGHVS and CDR2 FQNEAQ. CDR3 length: 13 amino acids. This chain's CDR3 is CASRQPTGYEQYF. CDR3 coding DNA: TGTGCCAGCAGGCAGCCTACAGGCTACGAGCAGTACTTC.

The chain combines TRBV29-1 with TRBJ2-5, with TRBD1 identical over 7 bases. The CDR3 totals 16 residues. The ends lost 3 bases at V and 2 bases at J; junction bases unmatched: 12. CDR1 is SQVTM and CDR2 is ANQGSEA in the germline V gene. DNA for the CDR3: TGCAGCGTTGACGGCTTCGACAGGGACCTACAAGAGACCCAGTACTTC. It translates to CSVDGFDRDLQETQYF. The full variable domain, with the rest looked up from reference TRBV29-1 and TRBJ2-5, is SAVISQKPSRDICQRGTSLTIQCQVDSQVTMMFWYRQQPGQSLTLIATANQGSEATYESGFVIDKFPISRPNLTFSTLTVSNMSPEDSSIYLCSVDGFDRDLQETQYFGPGTRLLVL.

The rearrangement joins TRBV24-1 to TRBJ1-2; perhaps TRBD1 as D (6 bases). Deletions cut 3 bases from V and 4 bases from J, with 8 bases between. Germline CDR1 is KGHDR and CDR2 is SFDVKD. CDR3 length: 13 residues. The DNA of the CDR3 is TGTGCCACCAGTGATGGGACAAGCTATGGCTACACCTTC. It translates to CATSDGTSYGYTF.

The gene calls are TRBV7-2 and TRBJ1-2; 7 bases map to TRBD1. Germline CDR1 SGHTA, CDR2 FQGNSA. After removal of 5 bases from V and 1 base from J, the junction contained 7 bases not matched to a gene. This CDR3 contains 15 residues. The CDR3 DNA is TGTGCCAGCAGCACAAGACAGGGTTTTAACTATGGCTACACCTTC. It encodes CASSTRQGFNYGYTF.

This clone was counted a single time. The J gene is TRBJ2-7, the V gene TRBV7-2, with 13 bases lining up with TRBD2. V lost 2 bases to trimming and J lost 2 bases; unmatched junction nucleotides: 3. CDR1 SGHTA and CDR2 FQGNSA come from the germline V gene. The CDR3 extends over 16 amino acids. The CDR3 region is CASSLKTSGGPYEQYF. For the CDR3, the DNA is TGTGCCAGCAGCTTAAAGACTAGCGGGGGGCCCTACGAGCAGTACTTC.

The rearrangement uses TRBV28 and TRBJ1-1, with D possibly matching TRBD1 (6 bases). CDR3 length: 15 amino acids. Trimming cost V 2 bases and J 2 bases, with 12 bases left between them. CDR1 MDHEN and CDR2 SYDVKM come from the germline V gene. The CDR3 DNA sequence: TGTGCCAGCAGTTTAACGGGACATATAAACACTGAAGCTTTCTTT. It translates to CASSLTGHINTEAFF.

The V call is TRBV7-8, the J call TRBJ1-5, with TRBD1 as a possible D gene (5 bases). Germline-derived CDR1 and CDR2 are SGHVS and FQNEAQ. Deletions cut 1 base from V and 5 bases from J, with 9 bases between. The CDR3 extends over 14 amino acids. The CDR3: CASSLEQGDQPQHF. CDR3 sequence (DNA): TGTGCCAGCAGCTTAGAGCAGGGTGATCAGCCCCAGCATTTT.

The rearrangement uses TRBV19 and TRBJ2-7; 15 bases align to TRBD2. Per germline, CDR1 LNHDA and CDR2 SQIVND (reference sequence). The CDR3 runs 17 residues. With 4 bases clipped from V and 2 bases from J, the junction kept 6 bases outside the gene matches. CDR3 region: CASSKTGLAGGPYEQYF. Here the CDR3 DNA reads TGTGCCAGTAGTAAAACGGGACTAGCGGGGGGACCCTACGAGCAGTACTTC.

The genes are TRBV6-4 and TRBJ2-1; D perhaps matches TRBD2 (5 bases). CDR1 and CDR2 from the germline V gene are MRHNA and SNTAGT. V was shortened by 3 bases and J by 5 bases, with 11 bases between the two germline ends. The CDR3 totals 14 residues. In DNA form, the CDR3 reads TGTGCCAGCAGTGAAGGAACGGAGGACAATGAGCAGTTCTTC. Translating it yields CASSEGTEDNEQFF.